The 10 T cell receptor beta chains listed next were all sequenced from one sample in a study of T cells after posttransplantation cyclophosphamide. Profiled with immunoSEQ multiplex PCR; TCRdb holds only in-frame clones, not every one. The record shows under 9,000 clones for this sample, with no singletons present. Treatment was busulfan-fludarabine conditioning, a marrow graft, and cyclophosphamide on days +3 and +4. This specimen was PBMCs, taken after allogeneic stem cell transplant with posttransplant cyclophosphamide. These receptors all stem from a male patient between 45 and 60 years old who received an allogeneic stem cell transplant from an unrelated donor, was CMV-positive, and had acute GVHD only. Among the T cells, some may be from the graft donor.

This clone has just a few counts. The rearrangement uses TRBV6-4 and TRBJ1-1, with TRBD1 identical over 7 bases. This CDR3 comprises 12 residues. Germline V CDR1 and CDR2: MRHNA, SNTAGT. V shed 7 bases, J shed 10 bases, and the junction held 9 bases outside the gene matches. CDR3 in amino acids: CASKDRAPAAFF. The CDR3 DNA reads TGTGCCAGCAAAGACAGGGCCCCCGCAGCTTTCTTT.

This clone occurred many times. The chain links TRBV2 to TRBJ1-1; D gene ambiguous. CDR1 SNHLY and CDR2 FYNNEI come from the germline V gene. The CDR3 runs to 14 residues. V was pared by 4 bases and J by 0 bases, with 9 bases between. DNA for the CDR3: TGTGCCAGCAGTGTTAACAACATGAACACTGAAGCTTTCTTT. Translating it yields CASSVNNMNTEAFF. The complete variable domain, with remaining parts taken from reference TRBV2 and TRBJ1-1, reads EPEVTQTPSHQVTQMGQEVILRCVPISNHLYFYWYRQILGQKVEFLVSFYNNEISEKSEIFDDQFSVERPDGSNFTLKIRSTKLEDSAMYFCASSVNNMNTEAFFGQGTRLTVV.

This clone showed up many times. The chain couples TRBV30 to TRBJ1-5; TRBD1 might be the D (6 bases). Germline lookup yields CDR1 GTSNPN and CDR2 SVGIG (reference sequence). The CDR3 consists of 13 residues. V lost 4 bases to trimming and J lost 7 bases, with 14 bases between them. The chain's CDR3 is CAWNQGRGQPQHF. The CDR3 coding sequence is TGTGCCTGGAACCAGGGAAGGGGGCAGCCCCAGCATTTT.

This clone has at least ten counts. V usage is TRBV4-2 and J usage is TRBJ2-7; 12 bases map to TRBD2. Germline V lookup: CDR1 LGHNA, CDR2 YNFKEQ. CDR3 length equals 17 residues. The J segment lost 2 bases and the V segment lost 1 base, leaving 6 bases of the junction unmatched. CDR3 DNA: TGTGCCAGCAGCCAAGGTCAGACTAGCGGGGGAACCTACGAGCAGTACTTC. This encodes CASSQGQTSGGTYEQYF.

This clone showed up many times. The chain has TRBV5-5 and TRBJ1-1, with TRBD1 as a possible D gene (5 bases). The ends were cut back, 4 bases at V and 12 bases at J, with 25 bases in the middle. The length of the CDR3 is 15 residues. Germline values: CDR1 SGHKS, CDR2 YYEKEE (reference sequence). The CDR3 coding sequence is TGTGCCAGCAGCCCAACAATGTTTGTGGCAGGGTTCTCTTTCTTT. Its protein is CASSPTMFVAGFSFF.

This clone was picked up a small number of times. The gene calls are TRBV27 and TRBJ2-3; weak D call: TRBD2 (6 bases). Trimming took 7 bases from V and 4 from J, leaving 24 bases between them. Germline assignment: CDR1 MNHEY and CDR2 SMNVEV (reference sequence). This CDR3 comprises 17 residues. CDR3 in amino acids: CASTHSPRRRAPDTQYF. The CDR3 DNA reads TGTGCCAGCACCCACTCGCCCCGGCGGAGGGCCCCAGATACGCAGTATTTT.

This clone was recorded many times. CDR3 coding DNA: TGTGCCAGCAGCTCACCCGCGACTAGCGGAGTCAATGAGCAGTTCTTC. It encodes CASSSPATSGVNEQFF. V and J are TRBV11-3 and TRBJ2-1; 9 bases fit TRBD2. This CDR3 has 16 residues. V shed 4 bases and J 6 bases; nucleotides not matched to a gene: 10. Germline V gene lookup returns CDR1 SGHNT and CDR2 YENEEA.

This clone was counted at least ten times. The V call is TRBV5-1, the J call TRBJ2-7, with 12 bases that match TRBD2. In germline, CDR1 is SGHRS, CDR2 YFSETQ. This CDR3 contains 15 residues. V shed 4 bases, J shed 2 bases, and the junction held 4 bases outside the gene matches. The CDR3 protein is CASSPRTSGAYEQYF. The CDR3 DNA is TGCGCCAGCAGCCCGCGGACTAGCGGGGCCTACGAGCAGTACTTC.

This clone has at least ten counts. The rearrangement uses TRBV27 and TRBJ1-1, with D perhaps matching TRBD1 (5 bases). The CDR3 covers 15 residues. Trimming shortened V by 6 bases and J by 0 bases, and 14 bases separated the two germline ends. CDR1 is MNHEY, CDR2 SMNVEV, per germline (reference sequence). The CDR3: CASSFNGGMNTEAFF. CDR3 DNA sequence: TGTGCCAGCAGCTTTAATGGGGGGATGAACACTGAAGCTTTCTTT.

This clone was picked up many times. Other nucleotide sequences in the sample specify the same CDR3. The chain carries TRBV7-2 and TRBJ1-5; maybe TRBD1 (6 bases). Per the germline V gene, CDR1 is SGHTA and CDR2 is FQGNSA. The CDR3 sequence is 14 residues long. V was clipped by 1 base and J by 3 bases, with 7 bases between them. CDR3 sequence reads: CASSLGTVNQPQHF. The DNA of the CDR3 is TGTGCCAGCAGCTTAGGGACAGTCAATCAGCCCCAGCATTTT. Looking up the rest from reference TRBV7-2 and TRBJ1-5 gives the full variable domain: GAGVSQSPSNKVTEKGKDVELRCDPISGHTALYWYRQSLGQGLEFLIYFQGNSAPDKSGLPSDRFSAERTGGSVSTLTIQRTQQEDSAVYLCASSLGTVNQPQHFGDGTRLSIL.